The next 26 T cell receptor beta chains were all read from a single sample in a study of tissue T cells after allogeneic stem cell transplantation. Method: immunoSEQ multiplex PCR; TCRdb's copy keeps in-frame clones and lacks some. This table holds 20,000 to 30,000 clones, less than 95% found once. The sequencing used blood, collected before transplantation. Every receptor here comes from a male donor aged 60 or older who later had graft-versus-host disease after an allogeneic stem cell transplant.

DNA of the CDR3: TGTGCCAGCACCCCCGTGGGCCCGTACAATCAGCCCCAGCATTTT. As protein: CASTPVGPYNQPQHF. The rearrangement joins TRBV6-5 to TRBJ1-5; D unclear. V was shortened by 7 bases and J by 3 bases, with 16 bases between the two germline ends. The CDR3 totals 15 residues. Germline CDR1 is MNHEY and CDR2 is SVGAGI.

The chain couples TRBV19 to TRBJ1-1, with D perhaps TRBD1 (6 bases). Germline values: CDR1 LNHDA, CDR2 SQIVND (reference sequence). V lost 5 bases to trimming and J lost 11 bases, with 24 bases between them. The CDR3 sequence is 15 residues long. The CDR3 sequence: CASSAPFGDKGLAFF. The CDR3 DNA sequence: TGTGCCAGTAGTGCTCCTTTCGGGGACAAGGGTTTGGCTTTCTTT.

The chain combines TRBV5-1 with TRBJ1-1, with 9 bases identical to TRBD1. CDR3 length: 16 amino acids. Germline CDR1 is SGHRS and CDR2 is YFSETQ. J was trimmed by 1 base and V by 0 bases; bases with no gene match: 4. CDR3 bases: TGCGCCAGCAGCTTGGACTGGGACAGGGCGAACACTGAAGCTTTCTTT. Protein sequence: CASSLDWDRANTEAFF.

The rearrangement joins TRBV27 to TRBJ1-5; 9 nucleotides agree with TRBD1. The V gene end was trimmed by 1 base and the J gene end by 2 bases; junction bases not matched to a gene: 6. Per the germline V gene, CDR1 is MNHEY and CDR2 is SMNVEV (reference sequence). The CDR3 length is 17 residues. The CDR3 sequence is CASSLWGDRVGNQPQHF. In DNA form, the CDR3 reads TGTGCCAGCAGTTTATGGGGGGACAGGGTTGGCAATCAGCCCCAGCATTTT.

The rearrangement links TRBV25-1 to TRBJ2-2, with no clear D. Trimming shortened V by 5 bases and J by 6 bases, and 4 bases separated the two germline ends. This CDR3 comprises 11 residues. CDR1 and CDR2 from the germline V gene are MGHDK and SYGVNS. In DNA form, the CDR3 reads TGTGCCAGCAGTTCCCCCGGGGAGCTGTTTTTT. It yields the protein CASSSPGELFF.

V gene TRBV5-1 combines with J gene TRBJ2-3, with 7 bases matching TRBD1. V dropped 2 bases and J dropped 4; count of bases not matched to a gene: 7. Germline V gene lookup returns CDR1 SGHRS and CDR2 YFSETQ. CDR3 length equals 15 residues. The DNA for the CDR3 is TGCGCCAGCAGCTTACCGACAGGGAACCCAGATACGCAGTATTTT. The encoded protein is CASSLPTGNPDTQYF.

In regard to this clone: Compared with germline, one end of the junction differs, possibly owing to a read error. At the DNA level, this CDR3 is encoded by other sequences in the same sample as well. V is TRBV6-5 and J is TRBJ1-2, with no clear D. The CDR3 is made up of 12 amino acids. Germline V gene data show CDR1 as MNHEY and CDR2 as SVGAGI. The CDR3 protein is CASSSMGYGYTF. CDR3 coding DNA: TGTGCCAGTAGTTCCATGGGGTATGGCTACACCTTC.

J is TRBJ2-1 and V is TRBV4-1; D gene unclear. CDR1 and CDR2 from the germline V gene are MGHRA and YSYEKL. Trimming pared 0 bases from V and 4 bases from J, leaving 13 bases between. The CDR3 loop spans 16 amino acids. The CDR3 sequence: CASSQDKSRNYNEQFF. The CDR3 DNA reads TGCGCCAGCAGCCAAGATAAGTCTCGGAATTACAATGAGCAGTTCTTC.

This rearrangement joins TRBV5-1 to TRBJ2-3; 7 bases match TRBD1. V trimming: 7 bases; J trimming: 9 bases; junction bases outside the gene matches: 17. Per germline, CDR1 SGHRS and CDR2 YFSETQ. The CDR3 sequence is 15 residues long. In DNA, the CDR3 is TGCGCCAGCCAGGGTCTAGGGACAGAGCGAGAAACGCAGTATTTT. It specifies CASQGLGTERETQYF.

The chain joins TRBV18 to TRBJ1-5; possibly TRBD1 for D (6 bases). With 2 bases removed from V and 2 bases from J, the gap between germline ends came to 7 bases. Per germline, CDR1 KGHSH and CDR2 LQKENI. This CDR3 has 14 residues. CDR3 nucleotide sequence: TGTGCCAGCTCACCATCAGGGGGCAATCAGCCCCAGCATTTT. Residues: CASSPSGGNQPQHF.

The J gene is TRBJ2-7, the V gene TRBV3-1 (or the pseudogene TRBV3-2); a weak D match, TRBD2 (6 bases). The CDR3 sequence is 15 residues long. Germline CDR1 LGHDT, CDR2 YNNKEL (reference sequence). V lost 2 bases and J lost 0, with 11 bases in between. In DNA, the CDR3 is TGTGCCAGCAGCCAACTCCTAGCGTTCTCCTACGAGCAGTACTTC. The encoded protein is CASSQLLAFSYEQYF.

Here the CDR3 reads CASSTSGNTGELFF. CDR3 in DNA: TGTGCCAGCAGCACTAGCGGGAACACCGGGGAGCTGTTTTTT. The J gene is TRBJ2-2, the V gene TRBV5-4, with 8 nucleotides matching TRBD2. The germline gives CDR1 SGHNT, CDR2 YYREEE (reference sequence). The CDR3 length is 14 residues. V dropped 4 bases and J dropped 1; count of bases not matched to a gene: 0.

The CDR3, as DNA: TGTGCCAGCTCACCACGACGTAGCGGGGGCGGCCCAGATACGCAGTATTTT. The encoded protein is CASSPRRSGGGPDTQYF. The chain has TRBV18 and TRBJ2-3, with 9 bases matching TRBD2. Germline assignment: CDR1 KGHSH and CDR2 LQKENI. The CDR3 spans 17 residues. The J segment lost 4 bases and the V segment lost 1 base, leaving 9 bases of the junction unmatched.

CDR3 DNA: TGTGCCAGCAGCCTGTCTAGCGGGAGAATGGTAGATACGCAGTATTTT. It encodes CASSLSSGRMVDTQYF. The V and J genes are TRBV7-8 and TRBJ2-3; 10 nucleotides line up with TRBD2. Germline CDR1 SGHVS, CDR2 FQNEAQ. CDR3 length: 16 amino acids. The V gene end was trimmed by 5 bases and the J gene end by 5 bases; junction bases not matched to a gene: 10.

The chain joins TRBV3-1 (or the pseudogene TRBV3-2) to TRBJ2-7, with TRBD1 identical over 8 bases. The germline V gene encodes CDR1 LGHDT and CDR2 YNNKEL (reference sequence). CDR3 length equals 14 residues. V gave up 2 bases and J gave up 3 bases; unmatched junction bases: 3. The CDR3: CASSQTTGGYEQYF. The CDR3 coding sequence is TGTGCCAGCAGCCAAACAACAGGGGGCTACGAGCAGTACTTC.

The count of this clone is one. The chain carries TRBV6-5 and TRBJ1-2; D unclear. Trimming removed 7 bases from V and 5 bases from J, with 11 bases in between. The germline CDR1 and CDR2 sequences are MNHEY and SVGAGI. CDR3 size: 12 residues. CDR3 nucleotides: TGTGCCAGCATAGGAGTTGGGTATGGCTACACCTTC. Amino acid sequence: CASIGVGYGYTF.

The chain links TRBV11-3 to TRBJ1-6, with 12 bases matching TRBD1. J was trimmed by 9 bases and V by 5 bases; bases with no gene match: 5. This CDR3 spans 15 amino acids. The V gene's germline CDR1 is SGHNT and CDR2 YENEEA. DNA for the CDR3: TGTGCCAGCAGCAAGGGACAGGGGGCTTCTTCACCCCTCCACTTT. Its translation is CASSKGQGASSPLHF. Based on the CDR3 plus reference TRBV11-3 and TRBJ1-6, the full variable domain is EAGVVQSPRYKIIEKKQPVAFWCNPISGHNTLYWYLQNLGQGPELLIRYENEEAVDDSQLPKDRFSAERLKGVDSTLKIQPAELGDSAVYLCASSKGQGASSPLHFGNGTRLTVT.

The rearrangement joins TRBV29-1 to TRBJ1-2, with TRBD1 matching over 10 bases. The CDR3 sequence is 13 residues long. Per the germline V gene, CDR1 is SQVTM and CDR2 is ANQGSEA. The V gene end was trimmed by 4 bases and the J gene end by 7 bases; junction bases not matched to a gene: 6. The CDR3 is CSVVLDRGLGYTF. CDR3 DNA sequence: TGCAGCGTTGTATTAGACAGGGGGCTTGGCTACACCTTC. The full variable domain, its missing parts supplied by reference TRBV29-1 and TRBJ1-2, is SAVISQKPSRDICQRGTSLTIQCQVDSQVTMMFWYRQQPGQSLTLIATANQGSEATYESGFVIDKFPISRPNLTFSTLTVSNMSPEDSSIYLCSVVLDRGLGYTFGSGTRLTVV.

J is TRBJ1-1 and V is TRBV25-1; no firm D call. In germline, CDR1 is MGHDK, CDR2 SYGVNS. The V end was cut by 3 bases, the J end by 1 base, with 15 bases between. This CDR3 contains 16 residues. The DNA of the CDR3 is TGTGCCAGCAGTGATGGATCCCAGCACAGGAACACTGAAGCTTTCTTT. As protein: CASSDGSQHRNTEAFF. The full variable domain, with the rest looked up from reference TRBV25-1 and TRBJ1-1, is EADIYQTPRYLVIGTGKKITLECSQTMGHDKMYWYQQDPGMELHLIHYSYGVNSTEKGDLSSESTVSRIRTEHFPLTLESARPSHTSQYLCASSDGSQHRNTEAFFGQGTRLTVV.

This chain's CDR3 is CASIRGVNTGELFF. The CDR3 coding sequence is TGTGCCAGCATAAGGGGGGTGAACACCGGGGAGCTGTTTTTT. The chain links TRBV2 to TRBJ2-2; either TRBD1 or TRBD2 may fit D (6 bases each). From germline, CDR1 is SNHLY and CDR2 FYNNEI. V was cut by 7 bases and J by 1 base, with 10 bases left in between. This CDR3 has 14 residues. The full variable domain, with the rest looked up from reference TRBV2 and TRBJ2-2, is EPEVTQTPSHQVTQMGQEVILRCVPISNHLYFYWYRQILGQKVEFLVSFYNNEISEKSEIFDDQFSVERPDGSNFTLKIRSTKLEDSAMYFCASIRGVNTGELFFGEGSRLTVL.

This clone was observed once. This chain joins TRBV2 and TRBJ2-7, with a tentative D call TRBD1 (5 bases). Germline-derived CDR1 and CDR2 are SNHLY and FYNNEI. The CDR3 covers 13 residues. Trimming shortened V by 6 bases and J by 1 base, and 10 bases separated the two germline ends. The CDR3: CASSKDSSYEQYF. The DNA of the CDR3 is TGTGCCAGCAGCAAAGACAGTTCCTACGAGCAGTACTTC.

The chain carries TRBV6-5 and TRBJ1-1; D unclear. V was clipped by 2 bases and J by 4 bases, with 17 bases between them. Germline-derived CDR1 and CDR2 are MNHEY and SVGAGI. The CDR3 totals 16 residues. The CDR3 DNA is TGTGCCAGCAGTTACGGGCAGACCCTGAGTGGCACTGAAGCTTTCTTT. Its translation is CASSYGQTLSGTEAFF.

The V gene is TRBV6-2 or TRBV6-3, the J gene TRBJ2-3; possibly TRBD1 for D (5 bases). V shed 2 bases and J shed 1 base, with 10 bases lying between them. In germline, CDR1 is MNHEY, CDR2 SVGEGT. This CDR3 contains 15 residues. DNA for the CDR3: TGTGCCAGCAGTTACGGGGCCCCCCGCACAGATACGCAGTATTTT. Translation gives CASSYGAPRTDTQYF.

The chain joins TRBV9 to TRBJ1-4; tentatively, D is TRBD1 (5 bases). Germline V gene sequence: CDR1 SGDLS, CDR2 YYNGEE. This CDR3 has 15 residues. Between the trimmed V and J ends, which lost 3 bases and 4 bases, there was a span of 13 bases. The CDR3 nucleotides are TGTGCCAGCAGCGACCGGGACCGATATAATGAAAAACTGTTTTTT. It translates to CASSDRDRYNEKLFF.

V is TRBV6-5 and J is TRBJ2-5; D possibly uses TRBD1 or TRBD2 (5 bases each). CDR3 length: 14 amino acids. The germline gives CDR1 MNHEY, CDR2 SVGAGI. V was clipped by 5 bases and J by 5 bases, with 15 bases between them. CDR3 residues: CASSQTGRGETQYF. The CDR3 DNA follows: TGTGCCAGCAGTCAGACGGGACGTGGGGAGACCCAGTACTTC.

The V gene is TRBV11-3, the J gene TRBJ1-5; D gene unclear. V was pared by 4 bases and J by 1 base, with 8 bases between. The V gene's germline CDR1 is SGHNT and CDR2 YENEEA. The CDR3 has 14 amino acids. The DNA of the CDR3 is TGTGCCAGCAGCTGGAAAGGGAGCAATCAGCCCCAGCATTTT. Translated: CASSWKGSNQPQHF.